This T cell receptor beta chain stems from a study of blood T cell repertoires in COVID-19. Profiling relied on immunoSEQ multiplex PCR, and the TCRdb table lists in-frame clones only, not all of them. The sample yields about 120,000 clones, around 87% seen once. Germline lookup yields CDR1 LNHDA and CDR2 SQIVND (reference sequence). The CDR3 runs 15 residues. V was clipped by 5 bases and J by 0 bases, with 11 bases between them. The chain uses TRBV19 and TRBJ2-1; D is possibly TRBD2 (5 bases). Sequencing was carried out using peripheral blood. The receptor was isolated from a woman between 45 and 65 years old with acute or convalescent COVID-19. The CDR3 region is CASSPLGSSYNEQFF. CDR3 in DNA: TGTGCCAGTAGTCCCCTGGGGAGCTCCTACAATGAGCAGTTCTTC.